This paragraph covers one T cell receptor (beta chain) sequence. What antigen it recognizes has not been identified. No per-base quality is available; no much larger clone lies one base away. Samples from volunteer blood donors who had recovered from COVID-19 were contributed by a second Seattle source. Whole blood was collected in K2EDTA tubes by collaborating institutions according to the institutions' own protocols. For TCRbeta analysis, collaborator samples were shipped as frozen whole blood, as isolated PBMCs, or as DNA extracted from either sample type. This sample was taken from a study of blood T cell repertoires in COVID-19 (dated by TCRdb to 2019 to 2021). Broadly, across the study: Samples from collaborators originated in the United States, Italy and Spain and spanned both the acute and convalescent phases of COVID-19. The prospective study material was composed of cDNA or gDNA derived from T cells, B-cell-depleted T cells, or PBMCs. The dataset comprised deeply sampled blood TCRbeta repertoires from subjects exposed to, actively infected with, or recovered from COVID-19. A freely available public database, intended as a resource for researchers studying the immune response to SARS-CoV-2, is where the repertoires were released. Samples came from the ongoing ImmuneRACE study (first 160 participants) plus 1,254 subjects from 6 global collaborators. The sample metadata nearly always contained a de-identified subject ID, COVID-19 status, age in years and sex. HLA class I and class II types, where available, came from metadata supplied by the sample provider rather than from assay-based typing. Here is what the overall study found, with its caveats: The quantity of clinical and demographic metadata differed by source and by participant and was supplied without curation.

Spanning cysteine to phenylalanine, the CDR3 consists of 15 amino acids. The kept DNA is CDR3 alone, 45 bases in frame from the first base. Taken from the germline V gene, the CDR1 and CDR2 loops are SGHRS and YFSETQ. Between the V and J ends, shortened by 4 bases and 5 bases respectively, the junction contains 15 bases. TCRbeta CDR3 regions were amplified from genomic DNA by means of the immunoSEQ Assay, a bias-controlled multiplex PCR. Per the original workflow: The number of nucleated cells in each sample was estimated from the amplification of reference gene primers within the assay. To quantify the absolute abundance of each unique TCRbeta CDR3 rearrangement, sequence reads were collapsed and filtered. For each sample, productive Simpson clonality was calculated as the square root of Simpson's diversity index over productive rearrangements. The clones in this table, taken by TCRdb from immuneACCESS, are in-frame only. Not every clone is retained; where verified, under half of the shortfall comes from an unresolved V gene, and the cause of the rest is unknown. That table gives V, J and clone size, and the DNA gave D and trimming. Recorded for this sample are fewer than 200,000 clones; 70% to 90% of them occurred a single time. The ten most abundant clones make up approximately 1.1% of the sample.

The receptor comes from a man in his sixties who had recovered from COVID-19. The chain couples TRBV5-1 to TRBJ2-2; TRBD2 could be the D gene, as 6 bases match. The material sequenced was peripheral blood. The nucleotide sequence reads TGCGCCAGCAGCATACGACTAGTTGGGACCGGGGAGCTGTTTTTT. This translates into CASSIRLVGTGELFF.